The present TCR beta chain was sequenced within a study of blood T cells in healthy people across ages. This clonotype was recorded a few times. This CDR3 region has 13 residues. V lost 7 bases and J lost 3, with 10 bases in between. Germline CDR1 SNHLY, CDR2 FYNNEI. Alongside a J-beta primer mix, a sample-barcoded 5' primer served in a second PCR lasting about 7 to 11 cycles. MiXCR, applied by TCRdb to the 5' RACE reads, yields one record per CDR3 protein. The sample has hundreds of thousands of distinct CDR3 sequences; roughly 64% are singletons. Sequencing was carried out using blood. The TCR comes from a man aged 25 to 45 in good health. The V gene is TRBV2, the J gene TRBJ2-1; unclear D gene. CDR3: CASTGEHYNEQFF. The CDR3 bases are TGTGCCAGCACAGGAGAACACTACAATGAGCAGTTCTTC.